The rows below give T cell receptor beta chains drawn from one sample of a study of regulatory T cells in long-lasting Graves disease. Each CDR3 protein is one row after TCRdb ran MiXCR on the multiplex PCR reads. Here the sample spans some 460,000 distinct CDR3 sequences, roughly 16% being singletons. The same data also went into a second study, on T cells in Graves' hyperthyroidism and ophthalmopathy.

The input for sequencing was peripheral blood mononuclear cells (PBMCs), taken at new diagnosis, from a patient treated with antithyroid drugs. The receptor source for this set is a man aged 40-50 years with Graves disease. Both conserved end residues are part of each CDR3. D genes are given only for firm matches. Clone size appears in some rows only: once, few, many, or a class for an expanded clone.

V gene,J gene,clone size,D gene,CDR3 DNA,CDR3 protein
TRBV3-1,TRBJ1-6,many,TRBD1,TGTGCCAGCAGCCTGAGGACAGGGGATTCACCCCTCCACTTT,CASSLRTGDSPLHF
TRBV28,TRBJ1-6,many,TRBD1,TGTGCCAGCACCCTAGAGGGGGCGGGAAATTCACCCCTCCACTTT,CASTLEGAGNSPLHF
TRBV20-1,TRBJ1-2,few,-,TGCAGTGCTAGTATGATACGACAATTTAACTATGGCTACACCTTC,CSASMIRQFNYGYTF
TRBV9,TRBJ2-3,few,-,TGTGCCAGCAGCGTAAAGTCCTACGAGGTAGATACGCAGTATTTT,CASSVKSYEVDTQYF
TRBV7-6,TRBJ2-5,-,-,TGTGCCAGCAGCCACAACGCCGAGACCCAGTACTTC,CASSHNAETQYF
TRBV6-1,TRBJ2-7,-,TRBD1,TGTGCCAGCAGGACCGGGCTCAAAAGGACAGGAGAGCAGTACTTC,CASRTGLKRTGEQYF
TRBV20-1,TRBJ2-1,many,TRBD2,TGCAGTGCCGCGCGGACTAGCGCCTTTAATGAGCAGTTCTTC,CSAARTSAFNEQFF
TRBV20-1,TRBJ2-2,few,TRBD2,TGCAGTGCTAGCGGGAGGGTGTACGGGGAGCTGTTTTTT,CSASGRVYGELFF
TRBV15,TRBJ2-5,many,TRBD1,TGTGCCACCAGCGATCCCAGGGGGCGGGAGACCCAGTACTTC,CATSDPRGRETQYF
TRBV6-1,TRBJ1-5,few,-,TGTGCCAGCCGGGTTAGCAATCAGCCCCAGCATTTT,CASRVSNQPQHF
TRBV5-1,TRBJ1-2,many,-,TGCGCCAGCAGCTTAGAGGTGAACTATGGCTACACCTTC,CASSLEVNYGYTF
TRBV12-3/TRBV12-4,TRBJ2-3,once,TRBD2,TGTGCCAGCAGCCGAGGACTAGCGGCCGGCACAGATACGCAGTATTTT,CASSRGLAAGTDTQYF
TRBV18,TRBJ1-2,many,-,TGTGCCAGCTCACCACCGTCCCCAGGCAATTCCTATGGCTACACCTTC,CASSPPSPGNSYGYTF
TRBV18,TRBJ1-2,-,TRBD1,TGTGCCAGCTCAAAGTGGGGACAGGGGGCCCCTAACTATGGCTACACCTTC,CASSKWGQGAPNYGYTF
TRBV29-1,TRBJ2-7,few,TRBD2,TGCAGCGTTGTGTCGGGACTAGCGGGAGCCGAGCAGTACTTC,CSVVSGLAGAEQYF
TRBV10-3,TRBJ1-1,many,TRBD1,TGTGCCATCAGTGAGTCGGGACAGGAGAACACTGAAGCTTTCTTT,CAISESGQENTEAFF